Presented here are 8 T cell receptor beta chains from one specimen sequenced in a study of cytomegalovirus exposure and HLA in healthy donors. It was with 60 Vbeta and 13 Jbeta primers that the PCR ran. The table came from immunoSEQ multiplex PCR; TCRdb's copy has only in-frame clones and leaves some out. Among about 300,000 clones listed, 86% were seen once. Sample: PBMCs. The origin of the receptors is a middle-aged man in good health and CMV-seropositive.

This chain joins TRBV7-2 and TRBJ2-1; TRBD2 agrees at 7 bases. This CDR3 region has 17 residues. Germline V gene sequence: CDR1 SGHTA, CDR2 FQGNSA. V trimming: 1 base; J trimming: 2 bases; junction bases outside the gene matches: 8. The CDR3: CASSLEGLAAPYNEQFF. CDR3 bases: TGTGCCAGCAGCTTAGAGGGGCTAGCGGCGCCCTACAATGAGCAGTTCTTC. Filled out from reference TRBV7-2 and TRBJ2-1, the complete variable domain reads GAGVSQSPSNKVTEKGKDVELRCDPISGHTALYWYRQSLGQGLEFLIYFQGNSAPDKSGLPSDRFSAERTGGSVSTLTIQRTQQEDSAVYLCASSLEGLAAPYNEQFFGPGTRLTVL.

The genes are TRBV19 and TRBJ2-3, with TRBD2 matching over 7 bases. The ends lost 6 bases at V and 0 bases at J; junction bases unmatched: 3. The CDR3 runs 14 residues. CDR1 and CDR2 from the germline V gene are LNHDA and SQIVND (reference sequence). The CDR3 DNA follows: TGTGCCAGTAGGGATAGCGGGAGCACAGATACGCAGTATTTT. It specifies CASRDSGSTDTQYF.

The chain recombines TRBV28 with TRBJ1-1; D is unclear. In germline, CDR1 is MDHEN, CDR2 SYDVKM. Deletions cut 5 bases from V and 5 bases from J, with 18 bases between. The CDR3 is 15 residues long. Written as DNA, the CDR3 is TGTGCCAGCAGTCGATACACCATGGCGGGAACTGAAGCTTTCTTT. It encodes CASSRYTMAGTEAFF. The full variable domain, completed using reference TRBV28 and TRBJ1-1, is DVKVTQSSRYLVKRTGEKVFLECVQDMDHENMFWYRQDPGLGLRLIYFSYDVKMKEKGDIPEGYSVSREKKERFSLILESASTNQTSMYLCASSRYTMAGTEAFFGQGTRLTVV.

Only one count was recorded for this clone. The chain has TRBV29-1 and TRBJ2-1; D perhaps matches TRBD1 (6 bases). The CDR3 sequence is 13 residues long. The V gene's germline CDR1 is SQVTM and CDR2 ANQGSEA. The ends were cut back, 5 bases at V and 4 bases at J, with 12 bases in the middle. The CDR3 region is CSVTGSTYNEQFF. The CDR3, as DNA: TGCAGCGTTACAGGGAGCACTTACAATGAGCAGTTCTTC.

This clone was seen just once. The chain has TRBV4-1 and TRBJ2-7; 10 bases fit TRBD2. Germline V gives CDR1 MGHRA, CDR2 YSYEKL. The trim removed 3 bases at V and 6 bases at J, leaving 11 bases unmatched. The CDR3 runs 16 residues. This chain's CDR3 is CASSQSSGRYRVEQYF. The CDR3 DNA is TGCGCCAGCAGCCAGAGTAGCGGGAGGTACCGTGTCGAGCAGTACTTC.

The chain combines TRBV27 with TRBJ2-5, with 7 positions matching TRBD1. The germline V gene has CDR1 MNHEY and CDR2 SMNVEV (reference sequence). This CDR3 spans 14 amino acids. The V and J ends lost 2 bases and 3 bases, in that order; junction bases with no gene match: 3. The CDR3 loop is CASSLRQGKETQYF. In nucleotides, the CDR3 is TGTGCCAGCAGTTTAAGACAGGGTAAAGAGACCCAGTACTTC.

The chain has TRBV18 and TRBJ1-1; a weak D match, TRBD1 (6 bases). The CDR3 runs to 15 residues. Germline CDR1 KGHSH, CDR2 LQKENI. Trimming took off 3 bases at V and 2 bases at J, with 13 bases between the two ends. The CDR3 DNA follows: TGTGCCAGCTCACCGGACCAGGGGCATAACACTGAAGCTTTCTTT. The encoded protein is CASSPDQGHNTEAFF. Using reference TRBV18 and TRBJ1-1 for the parts outside the CDR3, the full variable domain is NAGVMQNPRHLVRRRGQEARLRCSPMKGHSHVYWYRQLPEEGLKFMVYLQKENIIDESGMPKERFSAEFPKEGPSILRIQQVVRGDSAAYFCASSPDQGHNTEAFFGQGTRLTVV.

The rearrangement uses TRBV4-2 and TRBJ2-3; TRBD2 matches 7 bases. CDR3 size: 15 residues. Germline loops: CDR1 LGHNA, CDR2 YNFKEQ. Trimming cost V 0 bases and J 1 base; bases outside gene matches: 1. The DNA for the CDR3 is TGTGCCAGCAGCCAAGAAACTAGCGGCACAGATACGCAGTATTTT. Translated: CASSQETSGTDTQYF.